The 11 T cell receptor beta chains below all came from one sample that was sequenced in a study of shared clonotypes between healthy human individuals. Repertoires were generated with immunoSEQ multiplex PCR, while TCRdb's copy carries only in-frame clones and drops some. The table records approximately 1.5 million clones, approximately 98.5% of them present only once. Sequences were obtained from naive CD4+ T cells sorted from blood. Subset noted: CD45RA+ positively selected. Receptors were obtained from a young man in good health.

This clone was observed once. The chain has TRBV19 and TRBJ2-3, with D maybe TRBD2 (6 bases). Germline V gene sequence: CDR1 LNHDA, CDR2 SQIVND (reference sequence). Deletions cut 5 bases from V and 0 bases from J, with 24 bases between. CDR3 length equals 19 residues. For the CDR3, the DNA is TGTGCCAGTAGTCCAAGAATGTTTGGGCTAGCGAGGAGCACAGATACGCAGTATTTT. Its translation: CASSPRMFGLARSTDTQYF. The full variable domain, in which reference TRBV19 and TRBJ2-3 provide the parts outside the CDR3, is DGGITQSPKYLFRKEGQNVTLSCEQNLNHDAMYWYRQDPGQGLRLIYYSQIVNDFQKGDIAEGYSVSREKKESFPLTVTSAQKNPTAFYLCASSPRMFGLARSTDTQYFGPGTRLTVL.

The chain recombines TRBV7-9 with TRBJ2-7; D is undetermined. The V end was cut by 1 base, the J end by 4 bases, with 8 bases between. Germline assignment: CDR1 SEHNR and CDR2 FQNEAQ (reference sequence). The CDR3 has 13 amino acids. This CDR3 reads CASSLEAQYEQYF. The CDR3, as DNA: TGTGCCAGCAGCTTAGAGGCTCAATACGAGCAGTACTTC. Drawing the rest from reference TRBV7-9 and TRBJ2-7, the complete variable domain is DTGVSQNPRHKITKRGQNVTFRCDPISEHNRLYWYRQTLGQGPEFLTYFQNEAQLEKSRLLSDRFSAERPKGSFSTLEIQRTEQGDSAMYLCASSLEAQYEQYFGPGTRLTVT.

The J gene is TRBJ2-1, the V gene TRBV28; 7 bases line up with TRBD2. Germline V lookup: CDR1 MDHEN, CDR2 SYDVKM. The J segment lost 6 bases and the V segment lost 5 bases, leaving 7 bases of the junction unmatched. The CDR3 is made up of 14 amino acids. The CDR3 loop is CASSRRLALNEQFF. CDR3 nucleotides: TGTGCCAGCAGTCGCCGACTAGCCCTCAATGAGCAGTTCTTC.

The V gene is TRBV9, the J gene TRBJ2-3; 8 bases line up with TRBD2. The V segment lost 0 bases and the J segment 8 bases; nucleotides outside the gene matches: 8. This CDR3 has 15 residues. Germline V gives CDR1 SGDLS, CDR2 YYNGEE. The chain's CDR3 is CASSVGAAAGGTQYF. The CDR3 region has the DNA TGTGCCAGCAGCGTAGGAGCGGCGGCGGGGGGTACGCAGTATTTT.

This chain links TRBV5-6 with TRBJ2-7; perhaps TRBD2 as D (6 bases). In germline, CDR1 is SGHDT, CDR2 YYEEEE. The CDR3 sequence is 12 residues long. Between the trimmed V and J ends, which lost 4 bases and 3 bases, there was a span of 8 bases. The CDR3 spells CASSAGSYEQYF. In DNA form, the CDR3 reads TGTGCCAGCAGCGCCGGGAGCTACGAGCAGTACTTC.

This clone was seen only a few times. The rearrangement links TRBV28 to TRBJ2-1; possibly TRBD1 or TRBD2 for D (5 bases each). The germline V gene encodes CDR1 MDHEN and CDR2 SYDVKM. The length of the CDR3 is 12 residues. Deletions cut 6 bases from V and 15 bases from J, with 18 bases between. The CDR3 spells CASRTGTGDPFF. CDR3 nucleotide sequence: TGTGCCAGCAGAACTGGGACCGGCGACCCGTTCTTC.

This chain uses TRBV10-1 with TRBJ2-1; TRBD2 is a possible D gene (6 bases). Germline lookup yields CDR1 WNHNN and CDR2 SYGVQD (reference sequence). This CDR3 contains 17 residues. Trimming took off 2 bases at V and 0 bases at J, with 14 bases between the two ends. The CDR3 sequence is CASSEDGLADSYNEQFF. In nucleotides, the CDR3 is TGCGCCAGCAGTGAGGACGGATTAGCGGACTCCTACAATGAGCAGTTCTTC.

The rearrangement links TRBV4-2 to TRBJ2-1; 14 bases map to TRBD2. V was pared by 4 bases and J by 0 bases, with 17 bases of the junction left unmatched. Germline-derived CDR1 and CDR2 are LGHNA and YNFKEQ. The CDR3 sequence is 22 residues long. As DNA, the CDR3 is TGTGCCAGCAGCCTAATGGGACTAGCGGGAGTCACGTCTTTTAGCTCCTACAATGAGCAGTTCTTC. It specifies CASSLMGLAGVTSFSSYNEQFF.

The chain combines TRBV2 with TRBJ2-7; 10 nucleotides match TRBD1. Germline CDR1 SNHLY, CDR2 FYNNEI. After removal of 6 bases from V and 1 base from J, the junction contained 15 bases not matched to a gene. There are 18 residues in the CDR3. The CDR3 loop reads CASRGERDRGPISYEQYF. The CDR3 DNA sequence: TGTGCCAGCAGGGGGGAACGGGACAGGGGTCCAATTTCCTACGAGCAGTACTTC.

The V gene is TRBV4-3, the J gene TRBJ2-7; D not resolved. V dropped 2 bases and J dropped 5 bases, with 22 bases sitting between them. The CDR3 totals 17 residues. From germline, CDR1 is LGHNA and CDR2 YSLEER. The CDR3 region is CASSQFATAGLGNEQYF. The CDR3 nucleotides read TGCGCCAGCAGCCAATTTGCCACCGCTGGGCTGGGGAACGAGCAGTACTTC.

The gene calls are TRBV7-6 and TRBJ1-5, with D possibly matching TRBD1 (5 bases). Trimming stripped 1 base from V and 3 bases from J, with 10 bases between. The CDR3 is 15 residues long. Germline CDR1 reads SGHVS; CDR2 reads FNYEAQ. The CDR3 DNA follows: TGTGCCAGCAGCTTAGGGCGGGGGTTCAATCAGCCCCAGCATTTT. Its translation: CASSLGRGFNQPQHF.